This TCR beta chain was obtained from a study of shared clonotypes between healthy human individuals. The CDR3 consists of 15 residues. Deletions cut 5 bases from V and 2 bases from J, with 16 bases between. Per the germline V gene, CDR1 is LNHDA and CDR2 is SQIVND (reference sequence). Method: immunoSEQ multiplex PCR; TCRdb's copy keeps in-frame clones and lacks some. The sample records around 750,000 clones, about 74% being singletons. This rearrangement joins TRBV19 to TRBJ2-7; D gene ambiguous. The receptor was isolated from a young woman in good health. The sample consisted of memory CD4+ T cells sorted from blood. The subset is: CD45RA-negative fraction. CDR3 sequence: CASSRSAGLAYEQYF. CDR3 bases: TGTGCCAGTAGTCGCAGCGCAGGCTTAGCCTACGAGCAGTACTTC.